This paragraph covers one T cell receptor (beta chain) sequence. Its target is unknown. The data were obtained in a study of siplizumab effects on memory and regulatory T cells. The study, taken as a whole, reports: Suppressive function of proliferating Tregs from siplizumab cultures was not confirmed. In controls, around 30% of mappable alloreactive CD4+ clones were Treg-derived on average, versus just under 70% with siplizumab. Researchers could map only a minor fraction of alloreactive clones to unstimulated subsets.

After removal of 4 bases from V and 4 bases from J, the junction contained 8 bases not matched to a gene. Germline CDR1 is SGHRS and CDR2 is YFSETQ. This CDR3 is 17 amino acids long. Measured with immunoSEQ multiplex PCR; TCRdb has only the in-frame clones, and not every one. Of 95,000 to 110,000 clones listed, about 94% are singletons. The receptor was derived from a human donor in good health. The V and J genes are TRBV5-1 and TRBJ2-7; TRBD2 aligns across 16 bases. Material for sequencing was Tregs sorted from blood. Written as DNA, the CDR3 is TGCGCCAGCAGCCCGGGACTAGCGGGAGGGCCGGCGTACGAGCAGTACTTC. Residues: CASSPGLAGGPAYEQYF. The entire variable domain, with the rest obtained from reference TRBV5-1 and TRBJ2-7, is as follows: KAGVTQTPRYLIKTRGQQVTLSCSPISGHRSVSWYQQTPGQGLQFLFEYFSETQRNKGNFPGRFSGRQFSNSRSEMNVSTLELGDSALYLCASSPGLAGGPAYEQYFGPGTRLTVT.